A single sample is the source of the 16 T cell receptor beta chains below, sequenced in a study of low-dose radiotherapy and immunotherapy resistance in tumors. TRAV- and TRBV-specific primers, spanning alpha and beta chains, primed first-strand cDNA. The PCR that amplified TCRs ran for roughly 20 cycles, relying on a constant-region primer and a V-primer adapter. TCRdb itself ran the reads through MiXCR, one entry per CDR3 protein. The data show 10,000 to 15,000 distinct CDR3 sequences, roughly 60% seen once. The receptors come from a human donor with advanced metastatic prostate, ovarian, gallbladder or colorectal cancer (not recorded which). This table probably holds off-target reads from a library built for another chain.

The rearrangement links TRBV20-1 to TRBJ2-1; 7 bases are shared with TRBD2. This CDR3 has 15 amino acids. V gave up 0 bases and J gave up 6 bases; unmatched junction bases: 8. CDR1 and CDR2 (germline): DFQATT, SNEGSKA (reference sequence). The CDR3 coding sequence is TGCAGTGCTAGAGATCGGGTAGCGGGCAGCAATGAGCAGTTCTTC. Protein: CSARDRVAGSNEQFF.

In DNA form, the CDR3 reads TGTGCCAGCAGCCCCCAGGCCAACTACGAGCAGTACTTC. It codes for CASSPQANYEQYF. The chain combines TRBV7-2 with TRBJ2-7; D call uncertain. V gave up 5 bases and J gave up 3 bases, with 11 bases separating them. The germline V gene encodes CDR1 SGHTA and CDR2 FQGNSA. The CDR3 runs to 13 residues.

The genes are TRBV28 and TRBJ2-7; no reliable D call. V shed 8 bases and J shed 0 bases, with 17 bases lying between them. Germline lookup yields CDR1 MDHEN and CDR2 SYDVKM. The CDR3 spans 15 residues. Written as DNA, the CDR3 is TGTGCCAGCCACGCCGCTTCGTTGAGCTCCTACGAGCAGTACTTC. This sequence encodes CASHAASLSSYEQYF.

This clonotype has more than one count but fewer than ten. The chain carries TRBV5-1 and TRBJ1-6, with D uncertain. The CDR3 is 17 amino acids. The ends were cut back, 1 base at V and 8 bases at J, with 19 bases in the middle. CDR1 SGHRS and CDR2 YFSETQ come from the germline V gene. The CDR3 region has the DNA TGCGCCAGCAGCTTGTACTACGGCTTAGAGACGGATTCACCCCTCCACTTT. Its protein is CASSLYYGLETDSPLHF.

The rearrangement joins TRBV6-2 or TRBV6-3 to TRBJ1-2; D may be TRBD1 (5 bases). Germline values: CDR1 MNHEY, CDR2 SVGEGT. V was cut by 9 bases and J by 2 bases, with 7 bases left in between. This CDR3 contains 11 residues. The CDR3 nucleotides read TGTGCCAGGGGGGGGAACTATGGCTACACCTTC. Residues: CARGGNYGYTF.

The count of this clonotype is one. The gene calls are TRBV18 and TRBJ2-5; the match to TRBD2 covers 13 bases. The CDR3 runs to 18 residues. Germline-derived CDR1 and CDR2 are KGHSH and LQKENI. J gave up 5 bases and V 0 bases, and 9 bases lay outside the gene matches. The CDR3 reads CASSPPGLAGVRGETQYF. Written as DNA, the CDR3 is TGTGCCAGCTCACCACCAGGACTAGCGGGAGTCCGGGGGGAGACCCAGTACTTC.

The rearrangement joins TRBV28 to TRBJ2-1; no definite D call. CDR3 size: 14 residues. Trimming stripped 6 bases from V and 1 base from J, with 10 bases between. The V gene's germline CDR1 is MDHEN and CDR2 SYDVKM. The CDR3 loop reads CASRPEPSYNEQFF. The CDR3 nucleotides read TGTGCCAGCAGACCCGAGCCTTCCTACAATGAGCAGTTCTTC.

The V gene is TRBV28, the J gene TRBJ1-2; 9 bases fit TRBD1. V shed 8 bases and J 7 bases; nucleotides not matched to a gene: 8. The length of the CDR3 is 13 residues. CDR1 MDHEN and CDR2 SYDVKM come from the germline V gene. This chain's CDR3 is CASGPSTGGGYTF. CDR3 DNA sequence: TGTGCCAGCGGTCCGTCGACAGGGGGTGGCTACACCTTC.

The CDR3 protein is CASSLETGSGAETQYF. The CDR3 nucleotides read TGTGCCAGCAGTCTCGAAACAGGGTCCGGGGCGGAGACCCAGTACTTC. V gene TRBV28 combines with J gene TRBJ2-5; a possible D gene is TRBD1 (6 bases). There are 16 residues in the CDR3. Germline CDR1 is MDHEN and CDR2 is SYDVKM. Trimming took off 5 bases at V and 5 bases at J, with 21 bases between the two ends.

The table lists this clonotype with a few counts. The J gene is TRBJ2-5, the V gene TRBV7-2; tentatively, D is TRBD1 (6 bases). In germline, CDR1 is SGHTA, CDR2 FQGNSA. V lost 0 bases and J 6 bases, leaving 20 bases between the germline ends. CDR3 length equals 17 residues. The CDR3 spells CASSLAWGQWEGKTQYF. The DNA of the CDR3 is TGTGCCAGCAGCTTAGCGTGGGGGCAGTGGGAAGGAAAGACCCAGTACTTC. The whole variable domain, remainder taken from reference TRBV7-2 and TRBJ2-5, is GAGVSQSPSNKVTEKGKDVELRCDPISGHTALYWYRQSLGQGLEFLIYFQGNSAPDKSGLPSDRFSAERTGGSVSTLTIQRTQQEDSAVYLCASSLAWGQWEGKTQYFGPGTRLLVL.

The J gene is TRBJ1-1, the V gene TRBV3-1; D uncertain. CDR1 is LGHDT and CDR2 is YNNKEL in the germline V gene (reference sequence). Trimming took 0 bases from V and 2 from J, leaving 10 bases between them. The CDR3 sequence is 15 residues long. CDR3 bases: TGTGCCAGCAGCCAAGACGCCTGGGGTAACACTGAAGCTTTCTTT. This codes for CASSQDAWGNTEAFF. Supplemented by reference TRBV3-1 and TRBJ1-1, the full variable domain reads DTAVSQTPKYLVTQMGNDKSIKCEQNLGHDTMYWYKQDSKKFLKIMFSYNNKELIINETVPNRFSPKSPDKAHLNLHINSLELGDSAVYFCASSQDAWGNTEAFFGQGTRLTVV.

This clonotype was recorded a few times. This rearrangement joins TRBV19 to TRBJ2-5; D is perhaps TRBD1 or TRBD2 (6 bases each). Germline assignment: CDR1 LNHDA and CDR2 SQIVND (reference sequence). V lost 4 bases and J lost 2, with 17 bases in between. The length of the CDR3 is 16 residues. The CDR3 sequence: CASSRVGAGRQETQYF. CDR3 in DNA: TGTGCCAGTAGTAGGGTGGGGGCCGGGAGACAAGAGACCCAGTACTTC.

This clonotype was seen only a few times. CDR3: CASTRSGNTIYF. The DNA of the CDR3 is TGTGCCAGCACTCGCTCTGGAAACACCATATATTTT. The chain recombines TRBV28 with TRBJ1-3; D unclear. Germline V lookup: CDR1 MDHEN, CDR2 SYDVKM. CDR3 length: 12 residues. V lost 7 bases to trimming and J lost 0 bases, with 4 bases between them.

V and J are TRBV27 and TRBJ2-7; D is undetermined. V was cut by 5 bases and J by 3 bases, with 5 bases left in between. CDR3 length equals 11 residues. Germline values: CDR1 MNHEY, CDR2 SMNVEV (reference sequence). The CDR3 DNA reads as TGTGCCAGCAGTCAATTCTACGAGCAGTACTTC. Its protein product is CASSQFYEQYF.

Turning to this clonotype: A read error may account for a junction end that differs from germline. The chain combines TRBV29-1 with TRBJ2-1; 13 positions match TRBD2. The CDR3 totals 15 residues. Germline-derived CDR1 and CDR2 are SQVTM and ANQGSEA. This CDR3 reads CSGILAGGSFNEQFF. CDR3 DNA: TGCAGCGGGATACTAGCGGGAGGGTCCTTCAATGAGCAGTTCTTC.

The rearrangement uses TRBV12-3 or TRBV12-4 and TRBJ1-4, with 11 bases aligning to TRBD1. The CDR3 sequence is 16 residues long. Unmatched junction bases numbered 3, after V lost 3 bases and J lost 3 bases. The CDR3 loop is CASSLDRGPANEKLFF. The CDR3 coding sequence is TGTGCCAGCAGTTTGGACAGGGGGCCAGCTAATGAAAAACTGTTTTTT.